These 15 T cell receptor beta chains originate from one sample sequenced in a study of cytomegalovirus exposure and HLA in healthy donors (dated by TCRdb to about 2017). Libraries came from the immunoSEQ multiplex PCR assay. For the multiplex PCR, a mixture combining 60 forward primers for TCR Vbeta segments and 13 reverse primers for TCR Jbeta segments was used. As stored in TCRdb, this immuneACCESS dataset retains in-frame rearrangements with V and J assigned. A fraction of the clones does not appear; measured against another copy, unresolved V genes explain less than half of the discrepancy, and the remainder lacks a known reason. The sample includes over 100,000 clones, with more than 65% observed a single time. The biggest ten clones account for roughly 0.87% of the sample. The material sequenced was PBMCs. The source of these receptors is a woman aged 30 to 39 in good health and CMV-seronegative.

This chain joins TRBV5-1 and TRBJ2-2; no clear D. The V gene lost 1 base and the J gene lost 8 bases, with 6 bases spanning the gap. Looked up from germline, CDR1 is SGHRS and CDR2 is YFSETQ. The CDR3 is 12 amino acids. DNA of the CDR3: TGCGCCAGCAGCTTGTTCCGTGGGGAGCTGTTTTTT. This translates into CASSLFRGELFF. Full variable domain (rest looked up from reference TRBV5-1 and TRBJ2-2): KAGVTQTPRYLIKTRGQQVTLSCSPISGHRSVSWYQQTPGQGLQFLFEYFSETQRNKGNFPGRFSGRQFSNSRSEMNVSTLELGDSALYLCASSLFRGELFFGEGSRLTVL.

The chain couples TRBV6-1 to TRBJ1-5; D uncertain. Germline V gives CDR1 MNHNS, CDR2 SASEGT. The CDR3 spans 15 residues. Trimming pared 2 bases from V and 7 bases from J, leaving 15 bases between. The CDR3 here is CASSESEDSPQPQHF. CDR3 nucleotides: TGTGCCAGCAGTGAATCTGAGGATTCTCCCCAGCCCCAGCATTTT.

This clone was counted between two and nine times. CDR3: CASTRRAGVPDTQYF. The CDR3 bases are TGTGCCAGCACCCGGCGAGCGGGAGTTCCCGATACGCAGTATTTT. The rearrangement uses TRBV6-1 and TRBJ2-3; 8 nucleotides match TRBD2. Trimming at V came to 7 bases and at J to 6 bases, leaving 12 bases not matched to a gene. Germline CDR1 and CDR2: MNHNS and SASEGT. CDR3 length: 15 amino acids.

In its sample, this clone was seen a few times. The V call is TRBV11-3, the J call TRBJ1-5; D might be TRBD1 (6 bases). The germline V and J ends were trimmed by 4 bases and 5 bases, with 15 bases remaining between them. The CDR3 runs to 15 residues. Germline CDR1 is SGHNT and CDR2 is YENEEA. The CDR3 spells CASSSYGDIDQPQHF. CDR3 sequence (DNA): TGTGCCAGCAGCTCCTACGGGGACATTGATCAGCCCCAGCATTTT.

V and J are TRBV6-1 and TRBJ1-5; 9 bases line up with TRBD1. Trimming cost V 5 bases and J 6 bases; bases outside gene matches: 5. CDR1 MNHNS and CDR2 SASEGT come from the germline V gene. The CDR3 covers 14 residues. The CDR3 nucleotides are TGTGCCAGCAGTACAGGGGGCACGGGTCAGCCCCAGCATTTT. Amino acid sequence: CASSTGGTGQPQHF.

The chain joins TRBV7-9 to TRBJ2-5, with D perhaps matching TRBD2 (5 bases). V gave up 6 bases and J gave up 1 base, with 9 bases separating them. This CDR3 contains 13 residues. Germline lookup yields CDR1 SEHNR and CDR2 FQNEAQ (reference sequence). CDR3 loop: CASRSGLQETQYF. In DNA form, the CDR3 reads TGTGCCAGCAGATCCGGACTCCAAGAGACCCAGTACTTC.

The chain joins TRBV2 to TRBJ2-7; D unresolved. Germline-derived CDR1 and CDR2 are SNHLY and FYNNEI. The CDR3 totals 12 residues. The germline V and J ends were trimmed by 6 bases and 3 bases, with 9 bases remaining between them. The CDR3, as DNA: TGTGCCAGCAGCGGATACAGCTACGAGCAGTACTTC. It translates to CASSGYSYEQYF.

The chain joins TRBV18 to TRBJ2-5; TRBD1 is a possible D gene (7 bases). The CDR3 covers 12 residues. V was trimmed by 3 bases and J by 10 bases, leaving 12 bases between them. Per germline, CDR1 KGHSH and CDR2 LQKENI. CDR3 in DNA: TGTGCCAGCTCACCCCGACAGGGAGGCCAGTACTTC. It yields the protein CASSPRQGGQYF.

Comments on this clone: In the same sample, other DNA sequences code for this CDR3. The CDR3 is CASSLGQGAEAFF. CDR3 bases: TGTGCCAGCAGCTTGGGACAGGGGGCTGAAGCTTTCTTT. V gene TRBV7-9 combines with J gene TRBJ1-1, with 11 bases matching TRBD1. Losses at the gene ends were 3 bases for V and 6 bases for J; bases not matched to a gene: 0. CDR1 SEHNR and CDR2 FQNEAQ come from the germline V gene (reference sequence). The CDR3 has 13 amino acids. The complete variable domain, with remaining parts taken from reference TRBV7-9 and TRBJ1-1, reads DTGVSQNPRHKITKRGQNVTFRCDPISEHNRLYWYRQTLGQGPEFLTYFQNEAQLEKSRLLSDRFSAERPKGSFSTLEIQRTEQGDSAMYLCASSLGQGAEAFFGQGTRLTVV.

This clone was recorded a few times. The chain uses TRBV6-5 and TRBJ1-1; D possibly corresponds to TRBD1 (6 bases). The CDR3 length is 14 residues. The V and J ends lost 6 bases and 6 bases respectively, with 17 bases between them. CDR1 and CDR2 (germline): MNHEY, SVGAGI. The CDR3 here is CASSGGIEGAEAFF. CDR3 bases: TGTGCCAGCAGCGGGGGGATAGAGGGGGCTGAAGCTTTCTTT.

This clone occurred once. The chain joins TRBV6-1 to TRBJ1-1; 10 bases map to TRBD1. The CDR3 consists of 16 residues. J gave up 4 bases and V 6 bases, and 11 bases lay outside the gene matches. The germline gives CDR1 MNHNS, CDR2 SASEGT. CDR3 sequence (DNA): TGTGCCAGCAGGGAACCGGGACAGGGGTGGAGCACTGAAGCTTTCTTT. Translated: CASREPGQGWSTEAFF.

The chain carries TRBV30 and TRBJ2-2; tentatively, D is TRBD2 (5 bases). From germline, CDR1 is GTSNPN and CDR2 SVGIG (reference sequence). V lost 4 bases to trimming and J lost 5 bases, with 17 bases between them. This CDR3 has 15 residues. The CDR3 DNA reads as TGTGCCTGGACCCCCGGCGGGCTAGTGACCGGGGAGCTGTTTTTT. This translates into CAWTPGGLVTGELFF.

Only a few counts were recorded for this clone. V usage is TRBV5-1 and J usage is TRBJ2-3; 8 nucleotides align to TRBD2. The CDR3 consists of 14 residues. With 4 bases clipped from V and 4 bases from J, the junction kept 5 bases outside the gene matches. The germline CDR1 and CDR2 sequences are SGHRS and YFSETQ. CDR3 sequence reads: CASSGGTRADTQYF. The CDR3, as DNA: TGCGCCAGCAGCGGCGGGACTAGGGCAGATACGCAGTATTTT.

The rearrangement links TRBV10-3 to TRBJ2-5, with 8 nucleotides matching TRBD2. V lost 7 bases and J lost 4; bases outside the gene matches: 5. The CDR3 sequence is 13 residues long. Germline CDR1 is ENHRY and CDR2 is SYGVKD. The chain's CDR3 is CAINSGEVETQYF. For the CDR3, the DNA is TGTGCCATCAATAGCGGGGAGGTAGAGACCCAGTACTTC.

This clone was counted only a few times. CDR3: CASSFSSGRAYGYTF. CDR3 coding DNA: TGTGCCAGCAGCTTTTCTTCTGGCAGGGCCTATGGCTACACCTTC. This rearrangement joins TRBV5-6 to TRBJ1-2; D might be TRBD1 (5 bases). Looked up from germline, CDR1 is SGHDT and CDR2 is YYEEEE. The germline V and J ends were trimmed by 2 bases and 4 bases, with 15 bases remaining between them. The CDR3 totals 15 residues.